Below are 8 T cell receptor beta chains sequenced from a single sample in a study of OX40 agonist ivuxolimab in advanced cancers. Using immunoSEQ multiplex PCR, the repertoire was profiled, and TCRdb retains in-frame clones only, with some absent. The sample holds tens of thousands of clones; 80% to 90% are singletons and the top ten take roughly 0.71%. The starting material was CD4+ or CD8+ T cells sorted from blood, obtained in a trial of the OX40 agonist ivuxolimab. The receptor source for this set is an adult with an advanced solid tumor such as melanoma, head and neck, liver or kidney cancer.

V gene TRBV14 combines with J gene TRBJ1-1, with D possibly TRBD1 on 5 matching bases. The germline gives CDR1 SGHDN, CDR2 FVKESK. The length of the CDR3 is 15 residues. Trimming shortened V by 2 bases and J by 1 base, and 11 bases separated the two germline ends. In DNA, the CDR3 is TGTGCCAGCAGCCAAAGGGACTTGCAGAACACTGAAGCTTTCTTT. Amino acids: CASSQRDLQNTEAFF.

The chain carries TRBV6-6 and TRBJ2-1, with D tentatively TRBD2 (5 bases). Between the trimmed V and J ends, which lost 5 bases and 8 bases, there was a span of 16 bases. The germline gives CDR1 MNHNY, CDR2 SVGAGI (reference sequence). CDR3 length: 14 amino acids. The DNA for the CDR3 is TGTGCCAGCAGTACCCCGACTAAACCGGATGAGCAGTTCTTC. This encodes CASSTPTKPDEQFF.

The J gene is TRBJ1-2, the V gene TRBV28; D might be TRBD1 (6 bases). With 10 bases removed from V and 1 base from J, the gap between germline ends came to 13 bases. The CDR3 has 13 amino acids. Germline V gene lookup returns CDR1 MDHEN and CDR2 SYDVKM. In DNA, the CDR3 is TGTGCCACCGAAACAGGGTATAACTATGGCTACACCTTC. It codes for CATETGYNYGYTF.

This clone was counted between two and nine times. The chain joins TRBV29-1 to TRBJ1-1; D uncertain. This CDR3 spans 12 amino acids. Trimming took off 7 bases at V and 3 bases at J, with 12 bases between the two ends. Germline lookup yields CDR1 SQVTM and CDR2 ANQGSEA. This CDR3 is CSGSPADTEAFF. Written as DNA, the CDR3 is TGCAGCGGGAGTCCGGCAGACACTGAAGCTTTCTTT.

The chain combines TRBV6-1 with TRBJ1-2; maybe TRBD1 (5 bases). V lost 7 bases and J 8 bases, leaving 17 bases between the germline ends. The CDR3 loop spans 13 amino acids. Germline lookup yields CDR1 MNHNS and CDR2 SASEGT. CDR3 amino acids: CASTRDEPGGYTF. The CDR3 DNA reads as TGTGCCAGCACCCGGGACGAGCCGGGCGGCTACACCTTC.

The chain recombines TRBV15 with TRBJ2-7; TRBD1 aligns across 11 bases. CDR3 length: 14 amino acids. CDR1 LNHNV and CDR2 YYDKDF come from the germline V gene (reference sequence). V lost 3 bases to trimming and J lost 6 bases; unmatched junction nucleotides: 4. The CDR3 sequence: CATSRDRGRGEQYF. DNA of the CDR3: TGTGCCACCAGCAGGGACAGGGGGCGCGGCGAGCAGTACTTC.

This chain links TRBV6-6 with TRBJ2-5; 9 nucleotides agree with TRBD1. This CDR3 comprises 13 residues. Germline lookup yields CDR1 MNHNY and CDR2 SVGAGI (reference sequence). Losses at the gene ends were 4 bases for V and 4 bases for J; bases not matched to a gene: 1. The DNA of the CDR3 is TGTGCCAGCAGTTTGGGACAGGGAGAGACCCAGTACTTC. Translated: CASSLGQGETQYF.

J is TRBJ2-3 and V is TRBV28; the match to TRBD2 covers 8 bases. The V segment lost 7 bases and the J segment 0 bases; nucleotides outside the gene matches: 15. The CDR3 sequence is 18 residues long. Germline-derived CDR1 and CDR2 are MDHEN and SYDVKM. The CDR3 DNA follows: TGTGCCAGCACCCCGGGGGGGGGTTACGGATCTAGCACAGATACGCAGTATTTT. It codes for CASTPGGGYGSSTDTQYF.